Listed below are T cell receptor beta chains from one sample, sequenced in a study of human T cells and chemical hapten exposure. TCRdb recomputed calls from the RACE reads with MiXCR, one row per CDR3 protein. Among about 92,000 distinct CDR3 sequences, about a tenth were seen once, and the ten largest hold around 1.1%. The material was whole blood, obtained in connection with sensitization to the hapten diphenylcyclopropenone (DPC). These receptors all come from a woman in her twenties or thirties with alopecia areata. Some clones in this sample may be carry-over from other donors' samples. Each CDR3 is given with its conserved first and last residue. The order of the fields is V gene, J gene, CDR3 protein.

>TRBV3-1|TRBJ1-2
CASSTTVGGYGYTF
>TRBV29-1|TRBJ1-2
CSADGGRHLNYGYTF
>TRBV20-1|TRBJ2-2
CSARDPLSTGELFF
>TRBV28|TRBJ2-6
CASSFVGPSSGANVLTF
>TRBV20-1|TRBJ2-2
CSARETWEAGELFF
>TRBV11-1|TRBJ2-3
CASSSGQGESDTQYF
>TRBV12-5|TRBJ2-1
CASGLVQGQGINEQFF
>TRBV4-2|TRBJ2-3
CASSQDGLAADTQYF
>TRBV5-6|TRBJ1-1
CASSLLTGGPTEAFF
>TRBV7-9|TRBJ2-6
CASSQQGTGANVLTF
>TRBV11-2|TRBJ2-1
CASSLRTSGRYNEQFF
>TRBV5-1|TRBJ2-2
CASSSHRSNTGELFF
>TRBV6-5|TRBJ2-1
CASSYRGFRYNEQFF
>TRBV5-5|TRBJ2-7
CASRETGLSEQYF
>TRBV15|TRBJ1-3
CATSPRSGNTIYF
>TRBV11-2|TRBJ1-5
CASSRDRQSPQHF
>TRBV30|TRBJ2-5
CAWSVGLGRSQETQYF
>TRBV10-2|TRBJ1-5
CASSESTGIQPQHF
>TRBV6-4|TRBJ1-5
CASSDQEGQPQHF
>TRBV2|TRBJ2-1
CASRDRGAYNEQFF
>TRBV6-5|TRBJ2-7
CASSSVTTGGYEQYF
>TRBV30|TRBJ2-1
CAWSSTPTNEQFF
>TRBV12-3/TRBV12-4|TRBJ1-4
CASSFESWDEKLFF
>TRBV29-1|TRBJ2-5
CSAATGQFETQYF
>TRBV20-1|TRBJ2-3
CSASSPRAASTDTQYF
>TRBV7-6|TRBJ1-5
CASSPGIYQPQHF
>TRBV7-9|TRBJ2-1
CASSLDFEGLSYNEQFF
>TRBV10-3|TRBJ1-1
CAISNMVGTEAFF
>TRBV4-2|TRBJ1-6
CASSQDSGTGSSPLHF
>TRBV28|TRBJ2-7
CASSLAGVSYEQYF
>TRBV4-3|TRBJ2-2
CASSQDWRTGGELFF
>TRBV18|TRBJ2-2
CASSPGTANTGELFF
>TRBV12-3/TRBV12-4|TRBJ1-6
CASRGQDNSPLHF
>TRBV28|TRBJ1-4
CASSHRTGGAANEKLFF
>TRBV29-1|TRBJ2-2
CSVSSGGGTGELFF
>TRBV28|TRBJ2-1
CASSSSGLSYNEQFF
>TRBV18|TRBJ2-4
CASSPPGGKNQNIQYF
>TRBV7-2|TRBJ1-5
CASSRGGSNQPQHF
>TRBV7-2|TRBJ1-5
CASSLEDRRSNQPQHF
>TRBV14|TRBJ2-4
CASSRIWTEPLAKNIQYF
>TRBV28|TRBJ1-5
CASSLLQGSQPQHF
>TRBV2|TRBJ1-5
CASSGYGNQPQHF
>TRBV20-1|TRBJ1-6
CSASALQGNSPLHF
>TRBV11-2|TRBJ1-1
CASSLGRGRTEAFF
>TRBV9|TRBJ2-5
CASSGGLAGAQETQYF
>TRBV29-1|TRBJ2-3
CSARLAGGSDTQYF
>TRBV27|TRBJ2-4
CASSLYGAKNIQYF
>TRBV9|TRBJ2-3
CASSVWDLAGGENTQYF